Listed here are 17 T cell receptor beta chains from one sample, sequenced in a study of cytomegalovirus exposure and HLA in healthy donors. PCR used 60 Vbeta primers and 13 Jbeta primers. Data came from immunoSEQ multiplex PCR; TCRdb stores just in-frame clones and leaves some out. Of some 170,000 clones detected, roughly 81% appear once; the ten largest clones hold over 4.5%. The sample was PBMCs. The source of these receptors is a woman aged 18-29 years in good health and CMV-seropositive.

As to this clone: A read error may produce the germline difference seen at one junction end. This chain uses TRBV5-4 with TRBJ1-3, with 7 bases matching TRBD1. This CDR3 region has 15 residues. Germline V gene lookup returns CDR1 SGHNT and CDR2 YYREEE (reference sequence). The CDR3 sequence: CASSLTGTSGDTIYF. Here the CDR3 DNA reads TGTGCCAGCAGCCTGACAGGGACCTCTGGAGACACCATATATTTT.

The chain is built from TRBV30 and TRBJ1-6; perhaps TRBD1 as D (5 bases). The CDR3 is 11 amino acids. The V gene's germline CDR1 is GTSNPN and CDR2 SVGIG (reference sequence). Trimming pared 3 bases from V and 8 bases from J, leaving 5 bases between. The CDR3: CAWSRDSPLHF. In DNA form, the CDR3 reads TGTGCCTGGAGCAGGGATTCACCCCTCCACTTT. The whole variable domain, remainder taken from reference TRBV30 and TRBJ1-6, is SQTIHQWPATLVQPVGSPLSLECTVEGTSNPNLYWYRQAAGRGLQLLFYSVGIGQISSEVPQNLSASRPQDRQFILSSKKLLLSDSGFYLCAWSRDSPLHFGNGTRLTVT.

V and J are TRBV5-1 and TRBJ2-5, with TRBD2 matching 7 bases. The germline V gene has CDR1 SGHRS and CDR2 YFSETQ. V lost 4 bases, J lost 2 bases, and 5 bases stayed unmatched. The CDR3 is made up of 14 amino acids. The CDR3 protein is CASSLGLFQETQYF. Here the CDR3 DNA reads TGCGCCAGCAGCCTGGGACTATTTCAAGAGACCCAGTACTTC. The full variable domain, its missing parts supplied by reference TRBV5-1 and TRBJ2-5, is KAGVTQTPRYLIKTRGQQVTLSCSPISGHRSVSWYQQTPGQGLQFLFEYFSETQRNKGNFPGRFSGRQFSNSRSEMNVSTLELGDSALYLCASSLGLFQETQYFGPGTRLLVL.

The chain combines TRBV28 with TRBJ1-2; 7 bases line up with TRBD1. The V and J ends lost 2 bases and 4 bases, in that order; junction bases with no gene match: 1. The germline V gene encodes CDR1 MDHEN and CDR2 SYDVKM. The CDR3 covers 13 residues. The DNA of the CDR3 is TGTGCCAGCAGTTTAGACAGGGTCTATGGCTACACCTTC. It specifies CASSLDRVYGYTF.

This chain uses TRBV7-3 with TRBJ2-5; 8 bases align to TRBD1. The CDR3 runs 15 residues. CDR1 is SGHTA and CDR2 is FQGTGA in the germline V gene. V trimming: 1 base; J trimming: 2 bases; junction bases outside the gene matches: 3. Here the CDR3 DNA reads TGTGCCAGCAGCTTAATGGGACAGGCACAAGAGACCCAGTACTTC. Amino acid sequence: CASSLMGQAQETQYF.

The chain combines TRBV4-2 with TRBJ2-2; 9 nucleotides agree with TRBD2. The CDR3 spans 17 residues. CDR1 and CDR2 (germline): LGHNA, YNFKEQ. With 3 bases clipped from V and 7 bases from J, the junction kept 12 bases outside the gene matches. CDR3 residues: CASSHQGRRGGIGELFF. The CDR3 region has the DNA TGTGCCAGCAGCCACCAGGGACGGCGGGGGGGGATCGGGGAGCTGTTTTTT.

The V and J genes are TRBV30 and TRBJ2-3; 8 bases are shared with TRBD2. The trim removed 5 bases at V and 3 bases at J, leaving 4 bases unmatched. The CDR3 loop spans 13 amino acids. Germline loops: CDR1 GTSNPN, CDR2 SVGIG (reference sequence). Here the CDR3 reads CAWSAGATDTQYF. Written as DNA, the CDR3 is TGTGCCTGGTCAGCGGGGGCGACAGATACGCAGTATTTT.

This chain joins TRBV4-1 and TRBJ1-1; a weak D match, TRBD1 (6 bases). Germline V gene sequence: CDR1 MGHRA, CDR2 YSYEKL. V dropped 3 bases and J dropped 7 bases, with 12 bases sitting between them. The CDR3 has 13 amino acids. CDR3 sequence reads: CASSQYGQFEAFF. In DNA, the CDR3 is TGCGCCAGCAGCCAGTATGGACAGTTTGAAGCTTTCTTT.

This clone was counted a single time. The J gene is TRBJ1-2, the V gene TRBV27, with D unclear. This CDR3 spans 15 amino acids. Trimming removed 5 bases at V and 8 bases at J, with 21 bases between. Germline lookup yields CDR1 MNHEY and CDR2 SMNVEV (reference sequence). The CDR3 nucleotides read TGTGCCAGCAGTCTACATCTGGGGAAGCGGCGGGGCTACACCTTC. Translating it yields CASSLHLGKRRGYTF.

This chain links TRBV30 with TRBJ2-3; TRBD1 matches 7 bases. Germline trimming cut 0 bases from V and 6 bases from J; bases unmatched to any gene: 3. Germline loops: CDR1 GTSNPN, CDR2 SVGIG (reference sequence). CDR3 length: 13 amino acids. The CDR3, as DNA: TGTGCCTGGAGTGTAACAGGGGCGGATACGCAGTATTTT. Amino acids: CAWSVTGADTQYF.

The rearrangement uses TRBV7-3 and TRBJ2-7; possibly TRBD1 for D (6 bases). From germline, CDR1 is SGHTA and CDR2 FQGTGA. The CDR3 has 14 amino acids. Trimming shortened V by 5 bases and J by 0 bases, and 11 bases separated the two germline ends. CDR3 bases: TGTGCCAGCAGCCCGACAGGTAGCTCCTACGAGCAGTACTTC. It codes for CASSPTGSSYEQYF.

The chain is built from TRBV19 and TRBJ1-1; weak D call: TRBD1 (6 bases). Trimming removed 3 bases at V and 3 bases at J, with 11 bases between. This CDR3 is 14 amino acids long. Germline V gene sequence: CDR1 LNHDA, CDR2 SQIVND (reference sequence). The CDR3 is CASSIRGADTEAFF. For the CDR3, the DNA is TGTGCCAGTAGTATTCGGGGGGCAGACACTGAAGCTTTCTTT.

This chain links TRBV12-5 with TRBJ2-3; D possibly corresponds to TRBD1 (6 bases). The CDR3 is 15 amino acids. Germline lookup yields CDR1 LGHNT and CDR2 FRNRAP. Trimming stripped 1 base from V and 5 bases from J, with 13 bases between. As DNA, the CDR3 is TGTGCTAGTGGTTTGGAAGGTAGCAGGGGAGATACGCAGTATTTT. Translation gives CASGLEGSRGDTQYF.

This sequence joins TRBV28 and TRBJ2-5; a weak D match, TRBD2 (6 bases). V lost 5 bases and J 5 bases, leaving 15 bases between the germline ends. This CDR3 comprises 14 residues. Germline values: CDR1 MDHEN, CDR2 SYDVKM. The CDR3: CASSAILAGETQYF. For the CDR3, the DNA is TGTGCCAGCAGTGCGATACTAGCCGGGGAGACCCAGTACTTC.

This clone has just a few counts. CDR3 bases: TGCGCCAGCAGCTTGGAGGGCGGGACTGACAATGAGCAGTTCTTC. As protein: CASSLEGGTDNEQFF. The chain uses TRBV5-1 and TRBJ2-1; tentatively, D is TRBD2 (6 bases). With 0 bases removed from V and 5 bases from J, the gap between germline ends came to 12 bases. Germline V gene lookup returns CDR1 SGHRS and CDR2 YFSETQ. The CDR3 runs 15 residues.

The chain joins TRBV12-5 to TRBJ2-5; weak D call: TRBD2 (7 bases). Per germline, CDR1 LGHNT and CDR2 FRNRAP. V gave up 3 bases and J gave up 2 bases, with 10 bases separating them. CDR3 length: 14 amino acids. CDR3 sequence (DNA): TGTGCTAGTGGTTTAGGGGGGGCTCAAGAGACCCAGTACTTC. Its translation: CASGLGGAQETQYF.

The chain recombines TRBV7-6 with TRBJ1-3; 7 bases are a match to TRBD1. In germline, CDR1 is SGHVS, CDR2 FNYEAQ. The trim removed 1 base at V and 5 bases at J, leaving 2 bases unmatched. The CDR3 contains 14 residues. The CDR3 region is CASSLGDSRNTIYF. DNA for the CDR3: TGTGCCAGCAGCTTAGGGGACAGTAGAAACACCATATATTTT.